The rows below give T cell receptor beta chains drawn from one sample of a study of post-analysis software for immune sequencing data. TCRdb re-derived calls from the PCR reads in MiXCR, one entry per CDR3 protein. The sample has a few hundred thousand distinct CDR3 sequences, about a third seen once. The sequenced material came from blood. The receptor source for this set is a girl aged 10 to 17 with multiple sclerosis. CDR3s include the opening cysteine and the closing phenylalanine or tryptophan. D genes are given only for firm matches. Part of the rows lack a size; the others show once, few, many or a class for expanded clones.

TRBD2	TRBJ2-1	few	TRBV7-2	TGTGCCAGCAGCTTAGTTTTCGGCGGGGGGGCTTATGTCAATGAGCAGTTCTTC	CASSLVFGGGAYVNEQFF
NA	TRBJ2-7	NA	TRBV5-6	TGTGCCAGCAGCTTGGATGTTTTTACCGCCTACGAGCAGTACTTC	CASSLDVFTAYEQYF
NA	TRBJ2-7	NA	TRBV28	TGTGCCAGCAGTTCCAGGGGGTGGGGGGGCGAGCAGTACTTC	CASSSRGWGGEQYF
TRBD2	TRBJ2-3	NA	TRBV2	TGTGCCAGCAGTGACCCCCGGACTAGCGGGGGGCCGGGCACAGATACGCAGTATTTT	CASSDPRTSGGPGTDTQYF
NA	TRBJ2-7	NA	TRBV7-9	TGTGCCAGCAGCCAATACCAGGGCGAGCAGTACTTC	CASSQYQGEQYF
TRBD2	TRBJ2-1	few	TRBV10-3	TGTGCCATCAGTCCCGGGACTAGCGGATATAATGAGCAGTTCTTC	CAISPGTSGYNEQFF
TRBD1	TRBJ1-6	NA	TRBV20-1	TGCAGTGCCCCGGTCGGGACAGGGGTAAAAAATTCACCCCTCCACTTT	CSAPVGTGVKNSPLHF
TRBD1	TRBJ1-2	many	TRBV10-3	TGTGCCATCAGTGCCCTGGGACAGGGGAAAGCGGGGGGCTACACCTTC	CAISALGQGKAGGYTF
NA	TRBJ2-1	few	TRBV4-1	TGCGCCAGCAGCCTCCATTCGTCGGGCTACAATGAGCAGTTCTTC	CASSLHSSGYNEQFF
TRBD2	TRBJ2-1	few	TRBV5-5	TGTGCCAGCAGCTATCGATCTAGCGGGGGGATAGGTGAGCAGTTCTTC	CASSYRSSGGIGEQFF
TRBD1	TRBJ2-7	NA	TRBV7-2	TGTGCCAGCAGCCAGGGGTGGCAGGGGGCGTTCGAGCAGTACTTC	CASSQGWQGAFEQYF
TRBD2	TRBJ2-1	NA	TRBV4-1	TGCGCCAGCAGCCAAGGGACTAGCGGGGTAAGCTCCTACAATGAGCAGTTCTTC	CASSQGTSGVSSYNEQFF
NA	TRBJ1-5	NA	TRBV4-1	TGCGCCAGCAGCCAAGGAATTCTGGCCTTCAGTCCCAATCAGCCCCAGCATTTT	CASSQGILAFSPNQPQHF
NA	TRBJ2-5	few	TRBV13	TGTGCCAGCAGCTCAGCGAGGGAGACCCAGTACTTC	CASSSARETQYF
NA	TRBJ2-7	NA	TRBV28	TGTGCCAGCAGTTTGCGACGAGGAGGGGGGCGAGGCGAGCAGTACTTC	CASSLRRGGGRGEQYF
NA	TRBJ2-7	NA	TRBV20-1	TGCAGTGCTAGAGGGACCAGAACCATCTACGAGCAGTACTTC	CSARGTRTIYEQYF
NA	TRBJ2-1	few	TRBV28	TGTGCCAGCAGTTTTGACAGGACCCCCTCCTACAATGAGCAGTTCTTC	CASSFDRTPSYNEQFF
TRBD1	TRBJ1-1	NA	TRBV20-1	TGCAGTGCTAGAGATAGACAGGGGGCTCCTGAAGCTTTCTTT	CSARDRQGAPEAFF
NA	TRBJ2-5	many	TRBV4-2	TGTGCCAGCAGCCAAGTCGGGGAGGCAGGGAGCCAAGAGACCCAGTACTTC	CASSQVGEAGSQETQYF
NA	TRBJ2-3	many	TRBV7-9	TGTGCCAGCAGCTTACCCGGTACGCAGTATTTT	CASSLPGTQYF
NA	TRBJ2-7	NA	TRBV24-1	TGTGCCACCAGCCTCGGGACCGCTACCTACGAGCAGTACTTC	CATSLGTATYEQYF
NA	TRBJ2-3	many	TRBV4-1	TGCGCCAGCAGCCAGGCAACAGGGCCTCCGGGGTATTTT	CASSQATGPPGYF
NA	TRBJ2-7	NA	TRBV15	TGTGCCACCAGCAGAGAGGGGGCGGCATCCTACGAGCAGTACTTC	CATSREGAASYEQYF
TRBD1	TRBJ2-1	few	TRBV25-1	TGTGCCAGCAGTGAGATACAGGGGTACAATGAGCAGTTCTTC	CASSEIQGYNEQFF
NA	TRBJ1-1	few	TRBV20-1	TGCAGTGCTAGGAGAGGGGGAATGAACACTGAAGCTTTCTTT	CSARRGGMNTEAFF
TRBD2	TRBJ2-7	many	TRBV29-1	TGCAGCGCATGGGGGGGATACGAGCAGTACTTC	CSAWGGYEQYF
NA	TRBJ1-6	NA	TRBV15	TGTGCCACCAGCAGAGAATCCTCACCCCTCCACTTT	CATSRESSPLHF
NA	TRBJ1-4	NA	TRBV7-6	TGTGCCAGCAGCTTACACGCGGGAGAAGGTGAAAAACTGTTTTTT	CASSLHAGEGEKLFF
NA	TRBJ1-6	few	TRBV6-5	TGTGCCAGCACGGGGGAAGATAATTCACCCCTCCACTTT	CASTGEDNSPLHF
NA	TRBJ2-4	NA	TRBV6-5	TGTGCCAGCAACTCCCTCGTTGGAAACATTCAGTACTTC	CASNSLVGNIQYF
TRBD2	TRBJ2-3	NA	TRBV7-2	TGTGCCAGCAGCTTCAGACGGGGAGGGGATACGCAGTATTTT	CASSFRRGGDTQYF
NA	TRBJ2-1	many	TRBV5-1	TGCGCCAGCAGCTTGACAAATAACAATGAGCAGTTCTTC	CASSLTNNNEQFF
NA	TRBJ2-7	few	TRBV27	TGTGCCAGCAGCCGTACGCCAACTAGCCCGCCCTACGAGCAGTACTTC	CASSRTPTSPPYEQYF
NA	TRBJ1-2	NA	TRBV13	TGTGCCAGCAGCTTAGAAGGGGACCGTGGGTACACCTTC	CASSLEGDRGYTF
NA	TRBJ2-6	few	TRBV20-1	TGCAGTGCTAGAGGTGGGGGTGGGGCCAACGTCCTGACTTTC	CSARGGGGANVLTF
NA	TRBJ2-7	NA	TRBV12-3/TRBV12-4	TGTGCCAGCAGTCTCCGGGACGGGGGCTACGAGCAGTACTTC	CASSLRDGGYEQYF
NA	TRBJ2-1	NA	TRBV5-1	TGCGCCAGCAGCCCGGACATACTTAGCTCCTACAATGAGCAGTTCTTC	CASSPDILSSYNEQFF
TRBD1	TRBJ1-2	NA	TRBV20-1	TGCAGTGCGGTTAGGACAGGCGGCTACACCTTC	CSAVRTGGYTF
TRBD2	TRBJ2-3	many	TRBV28	TGTGCCAGCAGTGCTAGCGGGGGGGCCACAGATACGCAGTATTTT	CASSASGGATDTQYF
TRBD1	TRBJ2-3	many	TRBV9	TGTGCCAGCAGCGCCCAACCGGGACAGGGTGTGAGTACGCAGTATTTT	CASSAQPGQGVSTQYF
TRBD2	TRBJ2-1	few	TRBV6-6	TGTGCCAGCAGTTACAGCGGGACTAGCGGTCTCTACAATGAGCAGTTCTTC	CASSYSGTSGLYNEQFF
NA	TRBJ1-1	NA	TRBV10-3	TGTGCCATCAGTGAATGGCAGGACCCGAACACTGAAGCTTTCTTT	CAISEWQDPNTEAFF
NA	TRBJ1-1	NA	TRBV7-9	TGTGCCAGCAGCTTTAATCCGGGGTCTGAAGCTTTCTTT	CASSFNPGSEAFF
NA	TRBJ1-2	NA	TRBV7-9	TGTGCCAGCAGCTTAGAGGGGCAGGGATCATATGGCTACACCTTC	CASSLEGQGSYGYTF
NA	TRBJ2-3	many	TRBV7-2	TGTGCCAGCAGCCCAGACAGGCCGACAGATACGCAGTATTTT	CASSPDRPTDTQYF
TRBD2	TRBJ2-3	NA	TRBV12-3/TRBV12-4	TGTGCCAGCAGTCATTGGACTAGCGGGGGCCCTCTGGATACGCAGTATTTT	CASSHWTSGGPLDTQYF
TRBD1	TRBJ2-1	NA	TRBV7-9	TGTGCCAGCAGCTTCAGGGGGCTAGAGGACAATGAGCAGTTCTTC	CASSFRGLEDNEQFF